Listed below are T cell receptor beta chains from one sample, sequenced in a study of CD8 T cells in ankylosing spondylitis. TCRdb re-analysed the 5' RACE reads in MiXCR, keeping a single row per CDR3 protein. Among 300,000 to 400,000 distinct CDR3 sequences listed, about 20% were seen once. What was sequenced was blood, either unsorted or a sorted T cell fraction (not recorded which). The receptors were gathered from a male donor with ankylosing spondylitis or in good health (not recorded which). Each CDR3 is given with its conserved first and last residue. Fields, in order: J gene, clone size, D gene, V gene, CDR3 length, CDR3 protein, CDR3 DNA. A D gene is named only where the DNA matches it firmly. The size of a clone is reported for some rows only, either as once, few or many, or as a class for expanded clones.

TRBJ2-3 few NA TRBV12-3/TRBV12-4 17 CASNHPGKGRHTDTQYF TGTGCCAGCAACCACCCAGGGAAGGGAAGACACACAGATACGCAGTATTTT
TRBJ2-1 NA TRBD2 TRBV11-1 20 CASSRGASGGVWLSDNEQFF TGTGCCAGCAGCCGAGGGGCTAGCGGGGGGGTATGGTTGAGCGACAATGAGCAGTTCTTC
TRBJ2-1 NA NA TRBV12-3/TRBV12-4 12 CASRGNGNEQFF TGTGCCAGCAGGGGGAATGGGAATGAGCAGTTCTTC
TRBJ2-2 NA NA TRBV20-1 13 CSAMTVNIGELFF TGCAGTGCTATGACAGTGAACATCGGGGAGCTGTTTTTT
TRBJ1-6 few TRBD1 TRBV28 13 CASSFRGYSPLHF TGTGCCAGCAGTTTCAGGGGGTACTCACCCCTCCACTTT
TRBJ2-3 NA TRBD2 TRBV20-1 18 CSARLRLTSGGATDTQYF TGCAGTGCTAGGCTCAGACTGACTAGCGGGGGGGCTACAGATACGCAGTATTTT
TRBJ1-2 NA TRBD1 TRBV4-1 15 CASSPRQGPNYGYTF TGCGCCAGCAGCCCCCGACAGGGACCAAACTATGGCTACACCTTC
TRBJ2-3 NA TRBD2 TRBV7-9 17 CASRSGTSGGEPDTQYF TGTGCCAGCAGGTCCGGGACTAGCGGGGGCGAGCCTGATACGCAGTATTTT
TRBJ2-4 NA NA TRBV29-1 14 CSVLGAGAKNIQYF TGCAGCGTTTTGGGGGCGGGAGCCAAAAACATTCAGTACTTC
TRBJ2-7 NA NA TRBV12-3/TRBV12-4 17 CASSPSTGGPRDYEQYF TGTGCCAGCAGTCCCTCCACCGGAGGTCCCCGGGACTACGAGCAGTACTTC
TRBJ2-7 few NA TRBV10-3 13 CATRGDNSYEQYF TGTGCCACCCGGGGGGACAACTCCTACGAGCAGTACTTC
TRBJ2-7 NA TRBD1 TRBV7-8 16 CASSSFGTGSSYEQYF TGTGCCAGCAGCTCATTCGGGACAGGGAGCTCCTACGAGCAGTACTTC
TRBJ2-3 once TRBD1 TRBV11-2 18 CASSATPTGGTDTDTQYF TGTGCCAGCAGCGCAACCCCCACAGGGGGCACCGACACAGATACGCAGTATTTT
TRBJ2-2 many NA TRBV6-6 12 CASSEDTGELFF TGTGCCAGCAGTGAGGACACCGGGGAGCTGTTTTTT
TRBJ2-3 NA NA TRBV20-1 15 CSARDARGWTDTQYF TGCAGTGCTAGAGATGCAAGGGGGTGGACAGATACGCAGTATTTT
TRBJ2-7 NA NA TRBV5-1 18 CASSLALSQGARPYEQYF TGCGCCAGCAGCTTGGCCCTTAGCCAAGGAGCACGTCCCTACGAGCAGTACTTC
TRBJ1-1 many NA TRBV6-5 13 CASSYSEVTEAFF TGTGCCAGCAGTTACTCCGAGGTGACTGAAGCTTTCTTT
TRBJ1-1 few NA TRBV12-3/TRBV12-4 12 CASRVAGSEAFF TGTGCCAGCAGGGTGGCGGGGTCTGAAGCTTTCTTT
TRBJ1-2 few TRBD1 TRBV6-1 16 CASSPGQGTYTYGYTF TGTGCCAGCAGCCCCGGACAGGGAACTTACACCTATGGCTACACCTTC
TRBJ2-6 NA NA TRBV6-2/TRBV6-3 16 CASTPIGGSGANVLTF TGTGCCAGCACACCAATTGGGGGCTCTGGGGCCAACGTCCTGACTTTC
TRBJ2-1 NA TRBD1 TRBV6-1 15 CASSLRDRVTHEQFF TGTGCCAGCAGTCTCCGGGACAGGGTGACCCATGAGCAGTTCTTC
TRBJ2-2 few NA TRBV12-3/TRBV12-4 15 CASSFLGRGTGELFF TGTGCCAGCAGTTTTTTGGGTCGGGGCACCGGGGAGCTGTTTTTT
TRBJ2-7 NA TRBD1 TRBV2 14 CASSDLDRVDEQYF TGTGCCAGCAGTGACCTGGACAGGGTGGACGAGCAGTACTTC
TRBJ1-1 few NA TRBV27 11 CATNNGGLAFF TGTGCCACTAATAACGGCGGGCTCGCTTTCTTT
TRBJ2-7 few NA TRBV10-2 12 CASSSIDYEQYF TGCGCCAGCAGTTCTATCGATTACGAGCAGTACTTC
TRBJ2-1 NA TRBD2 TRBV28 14 CASSGLAGENEQFF TGTGCCAGCAGTGGCCTAGCGGGGGAGAATGAGCAGTTCTTC
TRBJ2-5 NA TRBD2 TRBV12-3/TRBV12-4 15 CASSGPGLVVETQYF TGTGCCAGCAGTGGGCCGGGACTAGTGGTGGAGACCCAGTACTTC
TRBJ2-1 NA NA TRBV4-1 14 CASRGGGGLNEQFF TGCGCCAGCAGAGGGGGGGGCGGGCTCAATGAGCAGTTCTTC
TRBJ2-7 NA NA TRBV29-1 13 CSARSTTSYEQYF TGCAGCGCACGTTCAACGACTTCCTACGAGCAGTACTTC
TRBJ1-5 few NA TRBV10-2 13 CASSEGIDQPQHF TGCGCCAGCAGTGAGGGGATCGATCAGCCCCAGCATTTT
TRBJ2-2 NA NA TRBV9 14 CASSVTLNTGELFF TGTGCCAGCAGCGTCACCCTGAACACCGGGGAGCTGTTTTTT
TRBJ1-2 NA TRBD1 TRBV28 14 CASSTGQGDYGYTF TGTGCCAGCAGTACCGGACAGGGGGACTATGGCTACACCTTC
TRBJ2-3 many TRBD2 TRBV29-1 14 CSGSGRGGSDTQYF TGCAGCGGATCAGGGCGGGGGGGTTCAGATACGCAGTATTTT
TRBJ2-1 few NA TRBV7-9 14 CASSSGGVYNEQFF TGTGCCAGCAGCTCAGGAGGGGTCTACAATGAGCAGTTCTTC
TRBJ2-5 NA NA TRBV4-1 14 CASSQEGRQETQYF TGCGCCAGCAGCCAAGAGGGGCGACAAGAGACCCAGTACTTC
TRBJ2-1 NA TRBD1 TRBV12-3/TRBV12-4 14 CASSTGGFEDEQFF TGTGCCAGCAGTACAGGGGGTTTTGAGGATGAGCAGTTCTTC
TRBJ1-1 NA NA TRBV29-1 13 CSVEDALVSEAFF TGCAGCGTTGAAGATGCCCTAGTATCTGAAGCTTTCTTT
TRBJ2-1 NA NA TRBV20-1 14 CSAGEAGIVNEQFF TGCAGTGCTGGTGAGGCAGGGATTGTGAATGAGCAGTTCTTC
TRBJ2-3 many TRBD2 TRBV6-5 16 CASSYSSGGATDTQYF TGTGCCAGCAGTTATTCTAGCGGGGGAGCCACAGATACGCAGTATTTT
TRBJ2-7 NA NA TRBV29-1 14 CSVVKGNPPYEQYF TGCAGCGTAGTTAAGGGGAATCCGCCCTACGAGCAGTACTTC
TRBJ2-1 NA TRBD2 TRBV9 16 CASSVGRTSGNNEQFF TGTGCCAGCAGCGTAGGAAGGACTAGCGGAAACAATGAGCAGTTCTTC
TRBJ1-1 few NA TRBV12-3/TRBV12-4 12 CASGRVSTEAFF TGTGCCAGCGGCAGGGTCTCCACTGAAGCTTTCTTT
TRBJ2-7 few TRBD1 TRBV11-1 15 CASSGGGTGSYEQYF TGTGCCAGCAGCGGTGGAGGGACAGGGTCCTACGAGCAGTACTTC
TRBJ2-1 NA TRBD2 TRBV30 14 CAWSLNGGAVEQFF TGTGCCTGGAGCTTGAACGGGGGGGCCGTTGAGCAGTTCTTC
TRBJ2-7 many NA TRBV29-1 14 CSVVGGGSTYEQYF TGCAGCGTAGTAGGAGGGGGTAGCACCTACGAGCAGTACTTC
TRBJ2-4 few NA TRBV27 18 CASSLSWQQESGKNIQYF TGTGCCAGCAGTTTATCTTGGCAACAGGAGTCTGGCAAAAACATTCAGTACTTC
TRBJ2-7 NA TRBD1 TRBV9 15 CASSAGAGGFYEQYF TGTGCCAGCAGCGCCGGGGCAGGGGGATTCTACGAGCAGTACTTC
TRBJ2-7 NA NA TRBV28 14 CASSYLTGRNEQYF TGTGCCAGCAGTTACCTGACAGGGAGGAACGAGCAGTACTTC
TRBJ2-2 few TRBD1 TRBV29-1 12 CSVEDRPGELFF TGCAGCGTTGAGGACAGGCCCGGGGAGCTGTTTTTT
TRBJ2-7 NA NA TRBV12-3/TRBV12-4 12 CASSSVLYEQYF TGTGCCAGCAGTTCCGTACTCTACGAGCAGTACTTC
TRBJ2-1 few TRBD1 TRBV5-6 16 CASRGPRQGANNEQFF TGTGCCTCTAGGGGCCCGCGGCAGGGGGCGAATAATGAGCAGTTCTTC
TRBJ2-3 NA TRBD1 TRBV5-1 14 CASSSGTDTDTQYF TGCGCCAGCAGCTCCGGGACAGACACAGATACGCAGTATTTT
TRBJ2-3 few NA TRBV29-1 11 CSVFHTDTQYF TGCAGCGTTTTCCACACAGATACGCAGTATTTT
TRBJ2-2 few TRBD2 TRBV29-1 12 CSVPGGPGELFF TGCAGCGTCCCGGGGGGGCCCGGGGAGCTGTTTTTT